This T cell receptor (beta chain) stems from a study of human T cells and chemical hapten exposure. Findings and caveats of the study: Versus controls, expanded TCRs had significantly more large CDR3 similarity clusters.

Regarding this clonotype: The antigen is not known.

TCRdb itself ran the RACE reads through MiXCR, one entry per CDR3 protein. This table holds approximately 100,000 distinct CDR3 sequences, roughly 9.6% found once. Trimming stripped 3 bases from V and 4 bases from J, with 18 bases between. The CDR3 runs 16 residues. CDR1 is SGHNT, CDR2 YYREEE, per germline (reference sequence). Time point reported: patch test 1, 2 weeks after DPC sensitization. Specified treatment: therapeutic diphenylcyclopropenone sensitization with weekly scalp DPC. The sample was whole blood, taken in connection with sensitization to the hapten diphenylcyclopropenone (DPC). The sequence was obtained from a woman aged 35 to 49 with alopecia areata. Some clones in this sample may be carry-over from other donors' samples. This sequence joins TRBV5-4 and TRBJ2-3, with a possible D match to TRBD2 (6 bases). CDR3 DNA sequence: TGTGCCAGCAGCTCTGGCGGGAACCGACAAGCAGATACGCAGTATTTT. Translated: CASSSGGNRQADTQYF.